The 25 T cell receptor beta chains listed next were all sequenced from one sample in a study of type 1 and type 2 diabetes patients. PCR was run on genomic DNA. Amplification of the beta chain CDR3 used 30 forward and 13 reverse multiplex primers. TCRdb recomputed calls from the multiplex PCR reads with MiXCR, one row per CDR3 protein. The repertoire holds about 250,000 distinct CDR3 sequences, with roughly 44% as singletons. Sequencing was carried out using peripheral blood mononuclear cells (PBMCs). The source of these receptors is a man younger than 30 with type 2 diabetes.

The rearrangement links TRBV9 to TRBJ2-5; a weak D match, TRBD1 (6 bases). Germline V gene lookup returns CDR1 SGDLS and CDR2 YYNGEE. Deletions cut 3 bases from V and 5 bases from J, with 17 bases between. The CDR3 sequence is 15 residues long. Here the CDR3 reads CASSGYRADGETQYF. CDR3 DNA sequence: TGTGCCAGCAGCGGATACAGGGCAGACGGCGAGACCCAGTACTTC.

As to this clonotype: Since a much larger clone is just one base distant, this may be a read error. The conserved final phenylalanine or tryptophan is absent from the CDR3, which likely points to a read error. The gene calls are TRBV14 and TRBJ2-5; D is unclear. Per the germline V gene, CDR1 is SGHDN and CDR2 is FVKESK. This CDR3 is built from 12 residues. V lost 0 bases to trimming and J lost 8 bases, with 7 bases between them. CDR3 protein: CASSQEGRTQYL. CDR3 nucleotides: TGTGCCAGCAGCCAAGAGGGCAGAACCCAGTACCTC.

This chain connects TRBV7-9 to TRBJ1-1; perhaps TRBD1 as D (6 bases). Germline V gives CDR1 SEHNR, CDR2 FQNEAQ (reference sequence). Trimming cost V 2 bases and J 0 bases, with 10 bases left between them. The CDR3 runs 15 residues. The chain's CDR3 is CASSLQGSMNTEAFF. Written as DNA, the CDR3 is TGTGCCAGCAGCTTACAGGGGAGCATGAACACTGAAGCTTTCTTT. Combining the CDR3 with reference TRBV7-9 and TRBJ1-1 gives the whole variable domain DTGVSQNPRHKITKRGQNVTFRCDPISEHNRLYWYRQTLGQGPEFLTYFQNEAQLEKSRLLSDRFSAERPKGSFSTLEIQRTEQGDSAMYLCASSLQGSMNTEAFFGQGTRLTVV.

This clonotype has ten or more counts. This sequence joins TRBV15 and TRBJ2-7; no definite D call. V was shortened by 3 bases and J by 0 bases, with 12 bases between the two germline ends. The germline gives CDR1 LNHNV, CDR2 YYDKDF (reference sequence). This CDR3 has 15 amino acids. The DNA for the CDR3 is TGTGCCACCAGCAGTCGACCTCATCTCTCCTACGAGCAGTACTTC. This codes for CATSSRPHLSYEQYF. Drawing the rest from reference TRBV15 and TRBJ2-7, the complete variable domain is DAMVIQNPRYQVTQFGKPVTLSCSQTLNHNVMYWYQQKSSQAPKLLFHYYDKDFNNEADTPDNFQSRRPNTSFCFLDIRSPGLGDTAMYLCATSSRPHLSYEQYFGPGTRLTVT.

As to this clonotype: A much bigger clone sits one base away, suggesting this may be a read error. This chain uses TRBV15 with TRBJ1-1; D is uncertain. The CDR3 consists of 12 residues. Between the trimmed V and J ends, which lost 0 bases and 8 bases, there was a span of 7 bases. Germline-derived CDR1 and CDR2 are LNHNV and YYDKDF (reference sequence). The CDR3 coding sequence is TGTGCCACCAGCAGAGAGGAGACCGAAGCTTTCTTT. Protein product: CATSREETEAFF.

The rearrangement links TRBV6-2 or TRBV6-3 to TRBJ1-2; possibly TRBD1 for D (5 bases). Germline V lookup: CDR1 MNHEY, CDR2 SVGEGT. CDR3 length equals 12 residues. Deletions cut 6 bases from V and 4 bases from J, with 9 bases between. This CDR3 is CASRLTAYGYTF. In DNA form, the CDR3 reads TGTGCCAGCAGGTTGACAGCCTATGGCTACACCTTC.

This clonotype occurred a few times. The chain uses TRBV4-1 and TRBJ2-5; D is possibly TRBD1 (7 bases). Trimming removed 1 base at V and 4 bases at J, with 16 bases between. The CDR3 is 16 residues long. Germline CDR1 reads MGHRA; CDR2 reads YSYEKL. The CDR3: CASSQGTWQGGETQYF. The CDR3 nucleotides are TGCGCCAGCAGCCAAGGTACCTGGCAGGGGGGAGAGACCCAGTACTTC.

J is TRBJ1-2 and V is TRBV2; tentatively, D is TRBD1 (5 bases). The CDR3 totals 11 residues. Germline V gene data show CDR1 as SNHLY and CDR2 as FYNNEI. The V end was cut by 7 bases, the J end by 7 bases, with 10 bases between. The CDR3 reads CASTGGGGYTF. For the CDR3, the DNA is TGTGCCAGCACCGGGGGTGGTGGCTACACCTTC.

This chain's CDR3 is CSAHDRLAPTYEQYF. The CDR3 DNA sequence: TGCAGTGCCCACGATCGACTAGCCCCGACCTACGAGCAGTACTTC. The rearrangement joins TRBV20-1 to TRBJ2-7; 7 bases map to TRBD2. CDR1 DFQATT and CDR2 SNEGSKA come from the germline V gene (reference sequence). The CDR3 has 15 residues. The J segment lost 2 bases and the V segment lost 6 bases, leaving 13 bases of the junction unmatched.

A word on this clonotype: At one of its ends the junction is not consistent with the germline gene, which may arise from a read error. CDR3 loop: CTWALGVSGGRELFF. The DNA of the CDR3 is TGTACCTGGGCGCTGGGGGTGTCGGGGGGCCGGGAGCTGTTTTTT. This chain connects TRBV30 to TRBJ2-2, with D maybe TRBD2 (7 bases). Germline V gene data show CDR1 as GTSNPN and CDR2 as SVGIG (reference sequence). This CDR3 comprises 15 residues.

Only a few counts were recorded for this clonotype. This rearrangement joins TRBV20-1 to TRBJ2-5, with TRBD1 identical over 11 bases. Germline CDR1 DFQATT, CDR2 SNEGSKA (reference sequence). J was trimmed by 1 base and V by 5 bases; bases with no gene match: 6. The CDR3 spans 15 residues. Here the CDR3 reads CSAYIGTGGQETQYF. As DNA, the CDR3 is TGCAGTGCTTATATCGGGACAGGGGGCCAAGAGACCCAGTACTTC.

V gene TRBV7-8 combines with J gene TRBJ2-1; a weak D match, TRBD2 (6 bases). CDR3 size: 16 residues. V was clipped by 5 bases and J by 7 bases, with 21 bases between them. Germline loops: CDR1 SGHVS, CDR2 FQNEAQ. This CDR3 is CASSPLVGEEGNEQFF. CDR3 nucleotides: TGTGCCAGCAGCCCCCTGGTGGGGGAGGAGGGTAATGAGCAGTTCTTC.

This clonotype was found once. The chain uses TRBV6-5 and TRBJ1-3; no clear D. Germline values: CDR1 MNHEY, CDR2 SVGAGI. The CDR3 has 15 residues. V lost 6 bases to trimming and J lost 4 bases, with 16 bases between them. The CDR3 region has the DNA TGTGCCAGCAGCTCGAGACCCGATGTGGGAAACACCATATATTTT. It encodes CASSSRPDVGNTIYF.

With respect to this clonotype: A read error may explain this, as a much larger clone is one base away. This CDR3 fails to terminate in the conserved phenylalanine or tryptophan, so it likely reflects a read error. The V and J genes are TRBV2 and TRBJ1-6; no clear D. The germline V gene has CDR1 SNHLY and CDR2 FYNNEI. The CDR3 is 13 residues long. The V gene lost 8 bases and the J gene lost 7 bases, with 12 bases spanning the gap. The CDR3 bases are TGTGCCAGCTACCTTAGGGCCAATTCACCCCTCCACCTT. Its translation is CASYLRANSPLHL.

Only a few counts were recorded for this clonotype. The rearrangement uses TRBV10-3 and TRBJ2-2, with D perhaps TRBD2 (6 bases). CDR1 ENHRY and CDR2 SYGVKD come from the germline V gene. The CDR3 totals 15 residues. The ends were cut back, 6 bases at V and 0 bases at J, with 11 bases in the middle. The CDR3 nucleotides read TGTGCCATCAGGGAACTAGCAGCGAACACCGGGGAGCTGTTTTTT. Translating it yields CAIRELAANTGELFF.

The J gene is TRBJ1-4, the V gene TRBV20-1, with TRBD1 matching over 7 bases. Looked up from germline, CDR1 is DFQATT and CDR2 is SNEGSKA (reference sequence). This CDR3 has 14 residues. Trimming cost V 6 bases and J 4 bases; bases outside gene matches: 8. DNA for the CDR3: TGCAGTGCGAGACAGACAGGGCTTAATGAAAAACTGTTTTTT. Its protein is CSARQTGLNEKLFF.

This clonotype was counted once. The J gene is TRBJ2-1, the V gene TRBV5-1, with D perhaps TRBD1 or TRBD2 (5 bases each). V lost 2 bases and J 9 bases, leaving 18 bases between the germline ends. CDR1 and CDR2 from the germline V gene are SGHRS and YFSETQ. The CDR3 covers 15 residues. DNA for the CDR3: TGCGCCAGCAGCTTAAGTGGCGGCGAGGGGCGTGAGCAGTTCTTC. It is translated as CASSLSGGEGREQFF.

The J gene is TRBJ1-6, the V gene TRBV5-4, with unresolved D. This CDR3 is built from 13 residues. Between the trimmed V and J ends, which lost 0 bases and 17 bases, there was a span of 15 bases. From germline, CDR1 is SGHNT and CDR2 YYREEE (reference sequence). CDR3: CASSLVERRQVHF. CDR3 DNA: TGTGCCAGCAGCTTGGTCGAGAGGCGCCAAGTCCACTTT.

The chain combines TRBV12-3 or TRBV12-4 with TRBJ1-2; D remains ambiguous. This CDR3 has 13 amino acids. The V and J ends lost 8 bases and 3 bases respectively, with 13 bases between them. The CDR3 DNA reads as TGTGCCAGCTTTCTCAATGCACACTATGGCTACACCTTC. Translated, it gives CASFLNAHYGYTF.

This clonotype was observed at least ten times. J is TRBJ1-1 and V is TRBV19, with D unresolved. Trimming cost V 4 bases and J 1 base, with 4 bases left between them. Germline V lookup: CDR1 LNHDA, CDR2 SQIVND (reference sequence). The CDR3 contains 12 residues. The CDR3 DNA sequence: TGTGCCAGTAGTAGGGCGAACACTGAAGCTTTCTTT. Translated: CASSRANTEAFF.

The J gene is TRBJ1-6, the V gene TRBV2; 9 positions match TRBD1. The CDR3 length is 16 residues. Looked up from germline, CDR1 is SNHLY and CDR2 is FYNNEI. V gave up 6 bases and J gave up 4 bases; unmatched junction bases: 7. The CDR3 here is CASRGDRAFYNSPLHF. In nucleotides, the CDR3 is TGTGCCAGCAGGGGGGACAGGGCATTTTATAATTCACCCCTCCACTTT.

V is TRBV12-5 and J is TRBJ1-6; 7 nucleotides agree with TRBD1. The trim removed 1 base at V and 5 bases at J, leaving 8 bases unmatched. The CDR3 runs to 17 residues. Germline V lookup: CDR1 LGHNT, CDR2 FRNRAP. The CDR3 is CASGLARGGSNNSPLHF. The CDR3 bases are TGTGCTAGTGGTTTGGCGAGAGGGGGCTCGAATAATTCACCCCTCCACTTT. The variable domain in full, with the rest retrieved from reference TRBV12-5 and TRBJ1-6, is DARVTQTPRHKVTEMGQEVTMRCQPILGHNTVFWYRQTMMQGLELLAYFRNRAPLDDSGMPKDRFSAEMPDATLATLKIQPSEPRDSAVYFCASGLARGGSNNSPLHFGNGTRLTVT.

This clonotype was counted only a few times. The chain couples TRBV5-1 to TRBJ2-1; unclear D gene. Germline lookup yields CDR1 SGHRS and CDR2 YFSETQ. The CDR3 contains 13 residues. The germline V and J ends were trimmed by 5 bases and 5 bases, with 11 bases remaining between them. The CDR3 region is CASRSKADNEQFF. The CDR3 DNA reads as TGCGCCAGCAGGTCAAAGGCGGACAATGAGCAGTTCTTC.

This clonotype turned up a few times. The chain joins TRBV4-1 to TRBJ2-6; 10 bases are a match to TRBD1. V gave up 1 base and J gave up 4 bases; unmatched junction bases: 4. CDR3 length: 17 amino acids. CDR1 is MGHRA and CDR2 is YSYEKL in the germline V gene. The DNA for the CDR3 is TGCGCCAGCAGCCAAGGGACAGGGGGTTCCGGGGCCAACGTCCTGACTTTC. It codes for CASSQGTGGSGANVLTF.

This clonotype has just a few counts. The J gene is TRBJ1-2, the V gene TRBV24-1; D call uncertain. CDR1 is KGHDR and CDR2 is SFDVKD in the germline V gene. This CDR3 has 12 amino acids. V lost 5 bases to trimming and J lost 6 bases, with 9 bases between them. In DNA, the CDR3 is TGTGCCACCAGTGTTGGGGTGAATGGCTACACCTTC. It yields the protein CATSVGVNGYTF.